This T cell receptor beta chain appears in the sequencing data of a study of blood T cell repertoires in COVID-19. Study-level information: Samples came from the United States, Italy and Spain, spanning acute and convalescent COVID-19. Nucleic acid was either cDNA or gDNA, and it came from T cells, B-cell-depleted T cells, or PBMCs.

Original data processing: From reference gene primer amplification, estimates of nucleated cell counts were derived. Clones were read by immunoSEQ multiplex PCR, and TCRdb kept only the in-frame ones, dropping some. D and trimming were read from the DNA, whereas the V and J calls and clone size are those reported in that table. Here the sample spans about 82,000 clones, 75% to 85% being singletons. Seattle patient enrollment occurred during active infection, with longitudinal follow-up thereafter. The CDR3 is 15 amino acids. V was cut by 5 bases and J by 3 bases, with 16 bases left in between. Germline lookup yields CDR1 SNHLY and CDR2 FYNNEI.

The chain joins TRBV2 to TRBJ2-5, with D perhaps matching TRBD1 (6 bases). The source is a man aged 60 to 75 with COVID-19, enrolled during active disease. Sequenced sample: peripheral blood. CDR3 loop: CASSSFRTAKETQYF. Here the CDR3 DNA reads TGTGCCAGCAGTTCCTTTCGGACAGCAAAAGAGACCCAGTACTTC.